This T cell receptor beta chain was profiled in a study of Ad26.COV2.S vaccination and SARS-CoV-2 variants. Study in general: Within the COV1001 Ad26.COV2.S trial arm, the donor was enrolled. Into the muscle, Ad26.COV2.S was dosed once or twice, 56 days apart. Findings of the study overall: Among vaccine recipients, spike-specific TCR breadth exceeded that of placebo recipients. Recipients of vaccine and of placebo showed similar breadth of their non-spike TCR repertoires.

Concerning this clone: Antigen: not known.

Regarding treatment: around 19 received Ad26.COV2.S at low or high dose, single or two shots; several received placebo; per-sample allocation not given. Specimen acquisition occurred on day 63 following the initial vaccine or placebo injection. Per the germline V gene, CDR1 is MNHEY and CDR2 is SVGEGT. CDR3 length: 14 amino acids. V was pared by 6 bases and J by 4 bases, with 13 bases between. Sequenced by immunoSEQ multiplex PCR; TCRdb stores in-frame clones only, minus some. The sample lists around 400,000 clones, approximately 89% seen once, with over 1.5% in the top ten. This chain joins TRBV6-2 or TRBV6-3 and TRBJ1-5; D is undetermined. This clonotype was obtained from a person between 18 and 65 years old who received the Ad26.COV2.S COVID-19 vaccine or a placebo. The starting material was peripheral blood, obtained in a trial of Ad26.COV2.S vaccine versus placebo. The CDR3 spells CASSPETENQPQHF. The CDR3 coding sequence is TGTGCCAGCAGCCCCGAGACCGAGAATCAGCCCCAGCATTTT.